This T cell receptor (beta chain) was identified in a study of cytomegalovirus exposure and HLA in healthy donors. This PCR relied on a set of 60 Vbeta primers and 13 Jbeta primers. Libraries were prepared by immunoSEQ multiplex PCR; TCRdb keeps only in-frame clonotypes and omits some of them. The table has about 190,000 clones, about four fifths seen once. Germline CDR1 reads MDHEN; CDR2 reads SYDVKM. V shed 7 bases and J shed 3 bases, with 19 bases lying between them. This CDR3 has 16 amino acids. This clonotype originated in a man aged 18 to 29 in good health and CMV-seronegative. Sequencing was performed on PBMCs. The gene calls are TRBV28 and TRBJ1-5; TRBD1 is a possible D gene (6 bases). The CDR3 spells CASTNYGQSYNQPQHF. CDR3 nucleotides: TGTGCCAGCACCAACTACGGACAGTCATACAATCAGCCCCAGCATTTT.